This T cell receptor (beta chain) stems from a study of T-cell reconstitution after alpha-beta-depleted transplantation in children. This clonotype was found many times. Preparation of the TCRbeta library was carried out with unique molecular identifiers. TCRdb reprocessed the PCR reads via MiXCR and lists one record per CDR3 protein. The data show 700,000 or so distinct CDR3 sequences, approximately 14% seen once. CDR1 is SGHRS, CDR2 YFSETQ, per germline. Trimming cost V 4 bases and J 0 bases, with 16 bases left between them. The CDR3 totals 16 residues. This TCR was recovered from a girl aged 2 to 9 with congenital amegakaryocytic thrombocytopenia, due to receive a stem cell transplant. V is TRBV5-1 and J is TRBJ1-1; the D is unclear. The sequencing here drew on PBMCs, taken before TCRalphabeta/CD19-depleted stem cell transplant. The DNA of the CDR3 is TGCGCCAGCAGCCCGGCTAGAATACTCATGAACACTGAAGCTTTCTTT. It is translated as CASSPARILMNTEAFF.